These 28 T cell receptor beta chains share one sample of origin, sequenced in a study of blood T cell repertoires in COVID-19. Measured with immunoSEQ multiplex PCR; TCRdb has only the in-frame clones, and not every one. Of 150,000 to 200,000 clones in the sample, about 74% were seen once. Sequenced material: peripheral blood. The receptors here all came from a man in his sixties with acute or convalescent COVID-19.

The chain carries TRBV6-5 and TRBJ1-5; D is ambiguous. V was pared by 5 bases and J by 3 bases, with 8 bases between. The CDR3 is 13 amino acids. Germline V gives CDR1 MNHEY, CDR2 SVGAGI. CDR3 residues: CASSQWPNQPQHF. CDR3 bases: TGTGCCAGCAGTCAATGGCCCAATCAGCCCCAGCATTTT.

This chain links TRBV7-2 with TRBJ2-7, with 8 bases aligning to TRBD1. Trimming removed 5 bases from V and 3 bases from J; junction bases left unmatched: 12. The CDR3 totals 16 residues. CDR1 is SGHTA, CDR2 FQGNSA, per germline. The CDR3 spells CASSPKTGTGLYEQYF. The CDR3 DNA is TGTGCCAGCAGCCCAAAGACCGGGACAGGACTCTACGAGCAGTACTTC.

This clone was detected only once. V and J are TRBV4-1 and TRBJ2-1; D remains unclear. The germline CDR1 and CDR2 sequences are MGHRA and YSYEKL. CDR3 size: 13 residues. The germline V and J ends were trimmed by 1 base and 8 bases, with 9 bases remaining between them. For the CDR3, the DNA is TGCGCCAGCAGCCAAGGACAAGTCCATGAGCAGTTCTTC. This gives the protein CASSQGQVHEQFF.

This chain connects TRBV7-2 to TRBJ2-2, with D perhaps matching TRBD2 (7 bases). Germline CDR1 is SGHTA and CDR2 is FQGNSA. The CDR3 is 17 amino acids. V lost 4 bases to trimming and J lost 0 bases, with 15 bases between them. The CDR3 nucleotides read TGTGCCAGCAGCTCAAGTAGGGGGGGCGCGAACACCGGGGAGCTGTTTTTT. Its protein product is CASSSSRGGANTGELFF. Combining the CDR3 with reference TRBV7-2 and TRBJ2-2 gives the whole variable domain GAGVSQSPSNKVTEKGKDVELRCDPISGHTALYWYRQSLGQGLEFLIYFQGNSAPDKSGLPSDRFSAERTGGSVSTLTIQRTQQEDSAVYLCASSSSRGGANTGELFFGEGSRLTVL.

The DNA of the CDR3 is TGTGCCAGCAGCTTAGAATCATGGACAGGCAACTACGAGCAGTACTTC. Its protein is CASSLESWTGNYEQYF. The chain links TRBV7-9 to TRBJ2-7, with 7 bases fitting TRBD1. Per germline, CDR1 SEHNR and CDR2 FQNEAQ (reference sequence). Trimming took 1 base from V and 3 from J; bases not matched to a gene: 9. This CDR3 is 16 amino acids long.

The genes are TRBV11-2 and TRBJ1-6, with D uncertain. V dropped 3 bases and J dropped 6 bases, with 12 bases sitting between them. The germline V gene encodes CDR1 SGHAT and CDR2 FQNNGV. The CDR3 is 15 residues long. The CDR3 reads CASSLRGNGNSPLHF. In DNA, the CDR3 is TGTGCCAGCAGCTTGCGAGGGAACGGTAATTCACCCCTCCACTTT.

This clone showed up just a few times. The V call is TRBV4-1, the J call TRBJ1-1; D uncertain. Trimming removed 0 bases at V and 0 bases at J, with 11 bases between. Per the germline V gene, CDR1 is MGHRA and CDR2 is YSYEKL. CDR3 length: 16 amino acids. CDR3 DNA: TGCGCCAGCAGCCAAGATCAGCAGAGGCTGAACACTGAAGCTTTCTTT. Translation: CASSQDQQRLNTEAFF.

This clone was counted only a few times. The J gene is TRBJ1-1, the V gene TRBV19; D call uncertain. This CDR3 is 14 amino acids long. V shed 10 bases and J shed 6 bases, with 21 bases lying between them. Germline values: CDR1 LNHDA, CDR2 SQIVND (reference sequence). The CDR3 bases are TGTGCCACCGGAAAGGCCGCCTGGAGCGCTGAAGCTTTCTTT. It codes for CATGKAAWSAEAFF.

A word on this clone: The sample contains more than one DNA sequence encoding this CDR3. V gene TRBV9 combines with J gene TRBJ2-7, with 10 bases that match TRBD2. V was pared by 3 bases and J by 3 bases, with 6 bases of the junction left unmatched. Germline-derived CDR1 and CDR2 are SGDLS and YYNGEE. The CDR3 contains 15 residues. The DNA for the CDR3 is TGTGCCAGCAGCGCATTAGCGGGGGGAAGCTACGAGCAGTACTTC. This sequence encodes CASSALAGGSYEQYF.

Concerning this clone itself: Other DNA sequences in this specimen translate into the identical CDR3. This sequence joins TRBV5-1 and TRBJ1-5; 7 bases map to TRBD1. Germline V lookup: CDR1 SGHRS, CDR2 YFSETQ. The ends lost 3 bases at V and 3 bases at J; junction bases unmatched: 6. The CDR3 length is 15 residues. The CDR3 region is CASSSTGASNQPQHF. The CDR3 region has the DNA TGCGCCAGCAGCTCAACAGGGGCTTCCAATCAGCCCCAGCATTTT.

This clone was counted between two and nine times. The chain combines TRBV27 with TRBJ1-2, with D tentatively TRBD1 (5 bases). V was pared by 2 bases and J by 0 bases, with 10 bases between. The germline CDR1 and CDR2 sequences are MNHEY and SMNVEV (reference sequence). The CDR3 loop spans 15 amino acids. As DNA, the CDR3 is TGTGCCAGCAGTTTAGGGGCGGGAGCTAACTATGGCTACACCTTC. Its translation: CASSLGAGANYGYTF.

The chain couples TRBV11-2 to TRBJ2-7; weak D call: TRBD1 (5 bases). Trimming took off 0 bases at V and 2 bases at J, with 8 bases between the two ends. Germline V gene data show CDR1 as SGHAT and CDR2 as FQNNGV. The CDR3 runs to 14 residues. The CDR3 reads CASSLDWGPYEQYF. The DNA of the CDR3 is TGTGCCAGCAGCTTAGACTGGGGCCCCTACGAGCAGTACTTC.

This clone was recorded a few times. The chain combines TRBV5-1 with TRBJ1-2; 8 bases map to TRBD1. CDR3 length: 13 residues. The germline gives CDR1 SGHRS, CDR2 YFSETQ. Germline trimming cut 7 bases from V and 5 bases from J; bases unmatched to any gene: 7. This chain's CDR3 is CASSGTGLYGYTF. The CDR3 DNA is TGCGCCAGCTCCGGGACAGGACTTTATGGCTACACCTTC.

The chain joins TRBV5-4 to TRBJ1-1; possible D gene TRBD1, 6 bases. The CDR3 runs to 13 residues. Per germline, CDR1 SGHNT and CDR2 YYREEE (reference sequence). V was trimmed by 4 bases and J by 4 bases, leaving 11 bases between them. The chain's CDR3 is CASSQQGFTEAFF. The CDR3 DNA reads TGTGCCAGCAGCCAGCAGGGGTTCACTGAAGCTTTCTTT.

The chain is built from TRBV5-1 and TRBJ1-6, with unresolved D. CDR3 length: 15 amino acids. The germline V gene encodes CDR1 SGHRS and CDR2 YFSETQ. The germline V and J ends were trimmed by 0 bases and 0 bases, with 4 bases remaining between them. The CDR3 reads CASSLADSYNSPLHF. CDR3 in DNA: TGCGCCAGCAGCTTGGCAGACTCCTATAATTCACCCCTCCACTTT.

CDR3 DNA sequence: TGTGCCAGCAGGGGGACAGAGAATCAGCCCCAGCATTTT. It yields the protein CASRGTENQPQHF. V is TRBV6-5 and J is TRBJ1-5; 7 positions agree with TRBD1. V gave up 6 bases and J gave up 4 bases; unmatched junction bases: 3. In germline, CDR1 is MNHEY, CDR2 SVGAGI. The CDR3 covers 13 residues.

The rearrangement joins TRBV10-3 to TRBJ2-5; 14 bases fit TRBD2. With 3 bases clipped from V and 4 bases from J, the junction kept 10 bases outside the gene matches. Germline V CDR1 and CDR2: ENHRY, SYGVKD. This CDR3 has 18 residues. The CDR3 reads CAISEGTSGGRGGETQYF. CDR3 bases: TGTGCCATCAGTGAAGGGACTAGCGGGGGCCGGGGGGGAGAGACCCAGTACTTC.

The V call is TRBV10-1, the J call TRBJ1-1; tentative D call: TRBD1 (6 bases). The CDR3 consists of 14 residues. V was pared by 5 bases and J by 4 bases, with 14 bases between. Germline values: CDR1 WNHNN, CDR2 SYGVQD (reference sequence). The CDR3 sequence is CASSTNREGTEAFF. In DNA, the CDR3 is TGCGCCAGCAGTACCAACAGGGAGGGCACTGAAGCTTTCTTT.

In nucleotides, the CDR3 is TGCGCCAGCAGCCCTTTTCTTAGCGGGGGGGCCGCCGGGGAGCTGTTTTTT. It is translated as CASSPFLSGGAAGELFF. The chain has TRBV5-1 and TRBJ2-2; 11 bases are shared with TRBD2. The CDR3 consists of 17 residues. Germline CDR1 SGHRS, CDR2 YFSETQ. J was trimmed by 6 bases and V by 4 bases; bases with no gene match: 11.

V usage is TRBV4-3 and J usage is TRBJ2-3, with TRBD2 identical over 15 bases. The J segment lost 5 bases and the V segment lost 4 bases, leaving 10 bases of the junction unmatched. Germline V gene sequence: CDR1 LGHNA, CDR2 YSLEER. The CDR3 covers 18 residues. CDR3 residues: CASSRESGTSGGLDTQYF. DNA for the CDR3: TGCGCCAGCAGCCGAGAATCCGGGACTAGCGGGGGGTTAGATACGCAGTATTTT.

In DNA, the CDR3 is TGTGCCAGCAGCCAAGTCGGGTTCGGGGACTCTGGAAACACCATATATTTT. Translating gives CASSQVGFGDSGNTIYF. V usage is TRBV14 and J usage is TRBJ1-3; D remains unclear. In germline, CDR1 is SGHDN, CDR2 FVKESK. The CDR3 extends over 17 amino acids. Trimming shortened V by 1 base and J by 0 bases, and 13 bases separated the two germline ends.

This clone was counted once. The V and J genes are TRBV9 and TRBJ2-5; no clear D gene. The germline V and J ends were trimmed by 0 bases and 4 bases, with 7 bases remaining between them. Germline lookup yields CDR1 SGDLS and CDR2 YYNGEE. This CDR3 has 13 residues. The CDR3 DNA reads as TGTGCCAGCAGCGTAGGGCTAGGAGAGACCCAGTACTTC. This codes for CASSVGLGETQYF. Full variable domain (missing parts from reference TRBV9 and TRBJ2-5): DSGVTQTPKHLITATGQRVTLRCSPRSGDLSVYWYQQSLDQGLQFLIQYYNGEERAKGNILERFSAQQFPDLHSELNLSSLELGDSALYFCASSVGLGETQYFGPGTRLLVL.

V is TRBV24-1 and J is TRBJ1-2; possible D gene TRBD1, 6 bases. This CDR3 has 14 residues. V lost 11 bases and J 5 bases, leaving 20 bases between the germline ends. Germline-derived CDR1 and CDR2 are KGHDR and SFDVKD. The CDR3 coding sequence is TGTGCCAGCCAGGACAGAAATGCACCTTATGGCTACACCTTC. Amino acids: CASQDRNAPYGYTF.

The CDR3, as DNA: TGCGCCAGCAGCCAAGGTATCGGGGGAAGGGGCGGAACTGAAGCTTTCTTT. It encodes CASSQGIGGRGGTEAFF. The chain joins TRBV4-1 to TRBJ1-1, with TRBD1 as a possible D gene (5 bases). Germline V gene data show CDR1 as MGHRA and CDR2 as YSYEKL. The CDR3 length is 17 residues. Trimming stripped 1 base from V and 5 bases from J, with 20 bases between.

Worth noting for this clone: This same CDR3 is encoded by further DNA sequences in the sample. CDR3 nucleotide sequence: TGTGCCAGCAGTTTTTTAGCGGGGGGGCGCGAGCAGTACTTC. Translating it yields CASSFLAGGREQYF. The rearrangement joins TRBV27 to TRBJ2-7; 11 bases align to TRBD2. The junction had 4 bases not matched to a gene; V was cut back by 3 bases and J by 6 bases. CDR1 is MNHEY and CDR2 is SMNVEV in the germline V gene (reference sequence). This CDR3 spans 14 amino acids.

This clone was seen many times. V gene TRBV7-2 combines with J gene TRBJ1-6; TRBD1 matches 9 bases. V lost 8 bases to trimming and J lost 8 bases; unmatched junction nucleotides: 10. Germline loops: CDR1 SGHTA, CDR2 FQGNSA. The length of the CDR3 is 15 residues. Here the CDR3 reads CASGKPGQGDSPLHF. The CDR3 coding sequence is TGTGCCAGCGGCAAACCGGGACAGGGAGATTCACCCCTCCACTTT. Filled out from reference TRBV7-2 and TRBJ1-6, the complete variable domain reads GAGVSQSPSNKVTEKGKDVELRCDPISGHTALYWYRQSLGQGLEFLIYFQGNSAPDKSGLPSDRFSAERTGGSVSTLTIQRTQQEDSAVYLCASGKPGQGDSPLHFGNGTRLTVT.

The genes are TRBV19 and TRBJ1-3, with D perhaps matching TRBD1 (6 bases). Germline V CDR1 and CDR2: LNHDA, SQIVND (reference sequence). The ends were cut back, 6 bases at V and 8 bases at J, with 17 bases in the middle. The CDR3 is made up of 14 amino acids. The CDR3 region has the DNA TGTGCCAGTAGCTACACAGGGAGGGGATACACCATATATTTT. Amino acid sequence: CASSYTGRGYTIYF.

The J gene is TRBJ1-5, the V gene TRBV30, with TRBD1 matching over 7 bases. The CDR3 has 16 residues. The V gene's germline CDR1 is GTSNPN and CDR2 SVGIG (reference sequence). Unmatched junction bases numbered 13, after V lost 1 base and J lost 7 bases. CDR3 coding DNA: TGTGCCTGGAGTGCCCCGGGACAGACCACAGGGCAGCCCCAGCATTTT. Amino acids: CAWSAPGQTTGQPQHF.